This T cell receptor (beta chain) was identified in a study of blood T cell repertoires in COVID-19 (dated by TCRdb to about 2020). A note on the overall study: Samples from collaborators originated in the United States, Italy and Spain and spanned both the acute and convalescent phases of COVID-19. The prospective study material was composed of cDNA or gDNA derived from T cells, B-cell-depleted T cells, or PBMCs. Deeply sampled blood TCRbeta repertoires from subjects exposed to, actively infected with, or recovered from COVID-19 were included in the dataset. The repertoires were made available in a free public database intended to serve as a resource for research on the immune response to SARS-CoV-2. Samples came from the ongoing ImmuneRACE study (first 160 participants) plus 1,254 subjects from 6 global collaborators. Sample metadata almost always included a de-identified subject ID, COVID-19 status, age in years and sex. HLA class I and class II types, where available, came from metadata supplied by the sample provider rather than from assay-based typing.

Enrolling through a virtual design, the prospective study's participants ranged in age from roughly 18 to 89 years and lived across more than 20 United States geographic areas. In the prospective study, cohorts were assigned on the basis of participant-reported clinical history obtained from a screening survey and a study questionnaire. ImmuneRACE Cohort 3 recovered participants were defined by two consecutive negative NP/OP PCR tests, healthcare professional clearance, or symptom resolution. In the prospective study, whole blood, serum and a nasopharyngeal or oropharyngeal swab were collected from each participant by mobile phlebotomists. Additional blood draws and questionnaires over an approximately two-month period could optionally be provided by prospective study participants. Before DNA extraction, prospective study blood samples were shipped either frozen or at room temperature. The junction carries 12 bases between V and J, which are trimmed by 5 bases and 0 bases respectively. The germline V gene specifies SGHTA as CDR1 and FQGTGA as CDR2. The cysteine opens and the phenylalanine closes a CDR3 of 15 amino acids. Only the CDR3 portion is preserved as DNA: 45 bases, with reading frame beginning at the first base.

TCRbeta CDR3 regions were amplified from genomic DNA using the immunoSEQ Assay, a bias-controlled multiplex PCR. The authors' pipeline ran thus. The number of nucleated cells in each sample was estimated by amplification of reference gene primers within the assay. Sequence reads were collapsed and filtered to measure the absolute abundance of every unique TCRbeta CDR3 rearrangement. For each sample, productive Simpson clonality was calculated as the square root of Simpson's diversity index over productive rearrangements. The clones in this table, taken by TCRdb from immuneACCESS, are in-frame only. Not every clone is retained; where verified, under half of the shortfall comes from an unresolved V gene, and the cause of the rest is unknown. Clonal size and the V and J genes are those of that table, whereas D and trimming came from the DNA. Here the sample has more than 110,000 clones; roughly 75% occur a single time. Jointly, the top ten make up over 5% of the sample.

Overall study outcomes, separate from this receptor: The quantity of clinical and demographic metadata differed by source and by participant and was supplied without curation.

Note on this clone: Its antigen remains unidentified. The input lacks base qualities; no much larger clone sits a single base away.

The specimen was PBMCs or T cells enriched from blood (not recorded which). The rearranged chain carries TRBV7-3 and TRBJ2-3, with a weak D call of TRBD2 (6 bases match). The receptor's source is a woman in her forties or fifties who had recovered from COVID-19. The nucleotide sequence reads TGTGCCAGCAGCCCACGACTAGTTAGCACAGATACGCAGTATTTT. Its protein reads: CASSPRLVSTDTQYF.